This passage covers 4 T cell receptor beta chains from one sample sequenced in a study of cytomegalovirus exposure and HLA in healthy donors. The PCR ran on 60 Vbeta and 13 Jbeta primers. Clones were read by immunoSEQ multiplex PCR, and TCRdb kept only the in-frame ones, dropping some. The data hold 150,000 to 200,000 clones, with under 75% observed a single time. Specimen: PBMCs. The receptors originated from a man aged 35 to 55 in good health and CMV-seropositive.

The chain recombines TRBV9 with TRBJ2-7, with 10 nucleotides matching TRBD1. Germline V gene sequence: CDR1 SGDLS, CDR2 YYNGEE. The CDR3 spans 13 residues. Losses at the gene ends were 0 bases for V and 6 bases for J; bases not matched to a gene: 0. The CDR3 coding sequence is TGTGCCAGCAGCGTAGGGGACAGGGGCGAGCAGTACTTC. Amino acid sequence: CASSVGDRGEQYF.

Comment on this clone: The sample holds other DNA sequences that translate to the same CDR3. The chain has TRBV6-5 and TRBJ2-7; 8 bases match TRBD1. The CDR3 is made up of 14 amino acids. Germline CDR1 MNHEY, CDR2 SVGAGI. The ends lost 6 bases at V and 3 bases at J; junction bases unmatched: 7. The CDR3 here is CASRTGQGSYEQYF. The CDR3, as DNA: TGTGCCAGCAGGACCGGACAGGGTAGCTACGAGCAGTACTTC.

The chain employs TRBV6-1 and TRBJ1-2, with 9 nucleotides matching TRBD1. The CDR3 covers 15 residues. J gave up 8 bases and V 4 bases, and 11 bases lay outside the gene matches. CDR1 and CDR2 from the germline V gene are MNHNS and SASEGT. The CDR3: CASSGSTGGDEGYTF. CDR3 nucleotides: TGTGCCAGCAGTGGATCGACAGGGGGGGATGAGGGCTACACCTTC.

The chain recombines TRBV7-9 with TRBJ2-1; possibly TRBD1 for D (6 bases). The CDR3 spans 14 residues. Germline V CDR1 and CDR2: SEHNR, FQNEAQ (reference sequence). V lost 8 bases and J lost 6, with 17 bases in between. The CDR3 loop reads CASENRAVSNEQFF. The CDR3 coding sequence is TGTGCCAGCGAAAACAGGGCTGTGTCCAATGAGCAGTTCTTC.